Listed below are T cell receptor beta chains from one sample, sequenced in a study of cytomegalovirus exposure and HLA in healthy donors. TCRdb's copy holds only in-frame clones and misses some; the assay was immunoSEQ multiplex PCR. The profile shows approximately 140,000 clones, 75% to 80% of them singletons. Specimen: PBMCs. The receptors shown here come from a woman aged 40 to 50 in good health and CMV-seropositive. The CDR3 runs from the conserved cysteine through the conserved F or W. The order of the fields is J gene, D gene, clone size, V gene, CDR3 DNA, CDR3 protein. A D gene is named only where the DNA matches it firmly. Not all rows give a size; the values are once, few, many and, for expanded clones, a class.

TRBJ2-7,TRBD2,.,TRBV28,TGTGCCAGCAGTTCTCGAGCGGGAGGGACCTACGAGCAGTACTTC,CASSSRAGGTYEQYF
TRBJ2-5,.,once,TRBV7-9,TGTTCCAGCAGCCTCTGGGGCGAGACCCAGTACTTC,CSSSLWGETQYF
TRBJ1-2,.,few,TRBV6-5,TGTGCCAGCAGTTATTCAACCCGGAACTATGGCTACACCTTC,CASSYSTRNYGYTF
TRBJ2-5,.,.,TRBV7-9,TGTGCCAGCAGCTTATTAGGAGGAGAGACCCAGTACTTC,CASSLLGGETQYF
TRBJ2-3,TRBD2,.,TRBV4-1,TGCGCCAGCAGCCAAGATTCAACTAGCGGAACAGATACGCAGTATTTT,CASSQDSTSGTDTQYF
TRBJ2-1,.,.,TRBV7-7,TGTGCTAGCAGCTTAGAGGGGTGGGACAATGAGCAGTTCTTC,CASSLEGWDNEQFF
TRBJ2-7,TRBD2,.,TRBV5-6,TGTGCCAGCAGCCCCTTGGGGACTAGCGGGGCCACCTACGAGCAGTACTTC,CASSPLGTSGATYEQYF
TRBJ1-4,TRBD1,.,TRBV5-1,TGCGCCAGCAGCTTGGCCGAAGGGGGCGCGGGAAAACTGTTTTTT,CASSLAEGGAGKLFF
TRBJ2-3,.,once,TRBV21-1,TGTGCCAGCAGAACGGACAGGGCAGATACGCAGTATTTT,CASRTDRADTQYF
TRBJ1-4,.,.,TRBV7-9,TGTGCCAGCAGCTTAGCGGGGGGGACGGCTTATGAAAAACTGTTTTTT,CASSLAGGTAYEKLFF
TRBJ2-7,.,.,TRBV10-3,TGTGCCATCAGTGTTGGAGTTCCGAACTACGAGCAGTACTTC,CAISVGVPNYEQYF
TRBJ2-1,.,.,TRBV18,TGTGCCAGCTCACTAACAGATCGGGGTGAGCAGTTCTTC,CASSLTDRGEQFF
TRBJ1-4,.,.,TRBV6-1,TGTGCCAGCAGTCCCAGGGGCGCTTACGAAAAACTGTTTTTT,CASSPRGAYEKLFF
TRBJ2-5,.,few,TRBV2,TGTGCCAGCAACTTGGCAGGGCAAGAGACCCAGTACTTC,CASNLAGQETQYF
TRBJ2-7,TRBD2,.,TRBV7-2,TGTGCCAGCAGCTTACAGCGGGAGAATTACGAGCAGTACTTC,CASSLQRENYEQYF
TRBJ2-5,.,.,TRBV18,TGTGCCAGCTCCACCCCGGGGAGTAACCGCGAGACCCAGTACTTC,CASSTPGSNRETQYF
TRBJ2-1,TRBD1,.,TRBV5-1,TGCGCCACCCAGCGAGGACAGGGGTTTTCTGAGCAGTTCTTC,CATQRGQGFSEQFF
TRBJ1-1,.,.,TRBV27,TGTGCCAGCTCTAGGGCAGGGCACGAAGCTTTCTTT,CASSRAGHEAFF
TRBJ2-7,.,.,TRBV19,TGTGCCAGTAGTCTCGACAGGTTGTCTAGCTACGAGCAGTACTTC,CASSLDRLSSYEQYF
TRBJ2-5,.,.,TRBV25-1,TGTGCCAGCAGTGAAGGGTGGGGCAGGGAGACCCAGTACTTC,CASSEGWGRETQYF
TRBJ2-3,TRBD1,.,TRBV2,TGTGCCAGCAAGTTACAGGGGCAGGATACGCAGTATTTT,CASKLQGQDTQYF
TRBJ2-7,.,.,TRBV11-3,TGTGCCAGCAGCTTAGCGTCTAGTTACGAGCAGTACTTC,CASSLASSYEQYF
TRBJ2-7,TRBD2,.,TRBV7-3,TGTGCCAGCAGCTTAGAGAGCGGGAGCCACCCCTACGAGCAGTACTTC,CASSLESGSHPYEQYF
TRBJ1-5,.,.,TRBV11-2,TGTGCCAGCAGCCCCTCCCGGAATCAGCCCCAGCATTTT,CASSPSRNQPQHF
TRBJ1-5,.,.,TRBV7-8,TGTGCCAGCAGCTTAGCCTCGGTTAGCAATCAGCCCCAGCATTTT,CASSLASVSNQPQHF
TRBJ1-1,TRBD1,.,TRBV7-9,TGTGCCAGCAGCCGGCGGACAGGGAACACTGAAGCTTTCTTT,CASSRRTGNTEAFF
TRBJ2-3,.,.,TRBV5-1,TGCGCCAGCAGCTTAGCCCTGATCACAGATACGCAGTATTTT,CASSLALITDTQYF
TRBJ1-3,TRBD1,.,TRBV10-3,TGTGCCATACGACAGGGCGGTTTCTTTGGAAACACCATATATTTT,CAIRQGGFFGNTIYF
TRBJ2-5,.,.,TRBV16,TGTGCCAGCAGCCAAAGCCTGGCTGGAGGACCCCCAGGCGCCCAGTACTTC,CASSQSLAGGPPGAQYF
TRBJ2-5,TRBD1,once,TRBV7-9,TGTGCCAGCAGGGACAGGGGGAGGGAGACCCAGTACTTC,CASRDRGRETQYF
TRBJ2-5,.,.,TRBV4-2,TGTGCCAGCAGCCAAGATCAGGGCTCCACGGAGACCCAGTACTTC,CASSQDQGSTETQYF
TRBJ2-6,.,few,TRBV5-1,TGCGCCAGCAGCTTGCATACACCAGGCTCTGGGGCCAACGTCCTGACTTTC,CASSLHTPGSGANVLTF
TRBJ2-2,TRBD2,few,TRBV23-1,TGCGCCAGCACTGATTATAGCGGGAGAGGGAACACCGGGGAGCTGTTTTTT,CASTDYSGRGNTGELFF
TRBJ2-1,TRBD2,.,TRBV5-8,TGTGCCAGCAGCTTTGCTGGACTAGCGGGAGTCAACAATGAGCAGTTCTTC,CASSFAGLAGVNNEQFF
TRBJ2-7,TRBD1,.,TRBV2,TGTGCCAGCAGCTCAGGGGGCCCCTACGAGCAGTACTTC,CASSSGGPYEQYF
TRBJ2-7,TRBD2,.,TRBV7-2,TGTGCCAGCAGCTTCCGACTAGCGGGAGGGGGCCACGAGCAGTACTTC,CASSFRLAGGGHEQYF
TRBJ2-1,TRBD2,.,TRBV30,TGTGCCTGGGAAGCAATAGCGGGAGTCAATGAGCAGTTCTTC,CAWEAIAGVNEQFF
TRBJ2-2,TRBD2,.,TRBV28,TGTGCCAGCAGCTCTAGCGGTCGAACCGGGGAGCTGTTTTTT,CASSSSGRTGELFF
TRBJ1-3,TRBD1,few,TRBV19,TGTGCCACGAACAGGGGGCCTCTCGGGAAGTCTGGAAACACCATATATTTT,CATNRGPLGKSGNTIYF
TRBJ2-1,TRBD2,.,TRBV5-4,TGTGCCAGCAGCTTGAGGGTCGGGGGAGGGTCTGACAATGAGCAGTTCTTC,CASSLRVGGGSDNEQFF
TRBJ2-5,TRBD2,once,TRBV11-2,TGTGCCAGCAGCCCGCCGTACGGGAGGGAGACCCAGTACTTC,CASSPPYGRETQYF
TRBJ2-2,TRBD1,.,TRBV5-1,TGCGCCAGCAGCTTAAGCCCGACGACAGGGGGTATTAACACCGGGGAGCTGTTTTTT,CASSLSPTTGGINTGELFF
TRBJ2-2,.,.,TRBV4-1,TGCGCCAGCAGCGACGGAGGTAACACCGGGGAGCTGTTTTTT,CASSDGGNTGELFF
TRBJ2-7,.,once,TRBV21-1,TGTGCCAGCAGAACCGGCCGGGTAGGGGGACTAACCTACGAGCAGTACTTC,CASRTGRVGGLTYEQYF